A selection of T cell receptor beta chains follows, all from one sample in a study of T cell responses to AZD1222 COVID-19 vaccine. Sequenced by immunoSEQ multiplex PCR; TCRdb stores in-frame clones only, minus some. The sample has roughly 97,000 clones, around 88% seen once. The sample was peripheral blood, taken on day 0 of AZD1222 vaccination. The receptors shown here come from an adult in good health. Both conserved end residues are part of each CDR3. D genes are given only for firm matches. A clone size is listed for some rows: how often the clone was seen (once, few, many), or a class if it is expanded.

clone size: NA; V gene: TRBV2; D gene: NA; J gene: TRBJ2-1; CDR3 protein: CASRSSSYNEQFF; CDR3 DNA: TGTGCCAGCAGGTCGAGCTCCTACAATGAGCAGTTCTTC
clone size: once; V gene: TRBV9; D gene: NA; J gene: TRBJ1-1; CDR3 protein: CASSPRSWDREAFF; CDR3 DNA: TGTGCCAGCAGCCCCCGCTCGTGGGATAGAGAAGCTTTCTTT
clone size: few; V gene: TRBV5-1; D gene: NA; J gene: TRBJ1-3; CDR3 protein: CASSWGTDSGNTIYF; CDR3 DNA: TGCGCCAGCAGCTGGGGGACCGACTCTGGAAACACCATATATTTT
clone size: NA; V gene: TRBV4-2; D gene: NA; J gene: TRBJ1-2; CDR3 protein: CASSQDESPSLYGYTF; CDR3 DNA: TGTGCCAGCAGCCAAGATGAGTCCCCAAGCCTCTATGGCTACACCTTC
clone size: NA; V gene: TRBV7-3; D gene: NA; J gene: TRBJ1-3; CDR3 protein: CAGRGSSSGNTIYF; CDR3 DNA: TGTGCCGGCAGGGGCTCAAGCTCTGGAAACACCATATATTTT
clone size: NA; V gene: TRBV28; D gene: NA; J gene: TRBJ2-1; CDR3 protein: CASSTSFDEQFF; CDR3 DNA: TGTGCCAGCAGTACTAGTTTCGATGAGCAGTTCTTC
clone size: NA; V gene: TRBV7-3; D gene: NA; J gene: TRBJ2-7; CDR3 protein: CASSSGVVEQHF; CDR3 DNA: TGTGCCAGCAGCTCCGGGGTTGTTGAGCAGCACTTC
clone size: NA; V gene: TRBV28; D gene: NA; J gene: TRBJ2-1; CDR3 protein: CASSLASVSYNEQFF; CDR3 DNA: TGTGCCAGCAGTTTGGCTAGCGTTTCCTACAATGAGCAGTTCTTC
clone size: NA; V gene: TRBV6-5; D gene: NA; J gene: TRBJ1-4; CDR3 protein: CASSQGATNEKLFF; CDR3 DNA: TGTGCCAGCAGCCAGGGTGCAACTAATGAAAAACTGTTTTTT
clone size: NA; V gene: TRBV5-4; D gene: NA; J gene: TRBJ2-2; CDR3 protein: CASSLSTHTGELFF; CDR3 DNA: TGTGCCAGCAGCTTGTCGACCCACACCGGGGAGCTGTTTTTT